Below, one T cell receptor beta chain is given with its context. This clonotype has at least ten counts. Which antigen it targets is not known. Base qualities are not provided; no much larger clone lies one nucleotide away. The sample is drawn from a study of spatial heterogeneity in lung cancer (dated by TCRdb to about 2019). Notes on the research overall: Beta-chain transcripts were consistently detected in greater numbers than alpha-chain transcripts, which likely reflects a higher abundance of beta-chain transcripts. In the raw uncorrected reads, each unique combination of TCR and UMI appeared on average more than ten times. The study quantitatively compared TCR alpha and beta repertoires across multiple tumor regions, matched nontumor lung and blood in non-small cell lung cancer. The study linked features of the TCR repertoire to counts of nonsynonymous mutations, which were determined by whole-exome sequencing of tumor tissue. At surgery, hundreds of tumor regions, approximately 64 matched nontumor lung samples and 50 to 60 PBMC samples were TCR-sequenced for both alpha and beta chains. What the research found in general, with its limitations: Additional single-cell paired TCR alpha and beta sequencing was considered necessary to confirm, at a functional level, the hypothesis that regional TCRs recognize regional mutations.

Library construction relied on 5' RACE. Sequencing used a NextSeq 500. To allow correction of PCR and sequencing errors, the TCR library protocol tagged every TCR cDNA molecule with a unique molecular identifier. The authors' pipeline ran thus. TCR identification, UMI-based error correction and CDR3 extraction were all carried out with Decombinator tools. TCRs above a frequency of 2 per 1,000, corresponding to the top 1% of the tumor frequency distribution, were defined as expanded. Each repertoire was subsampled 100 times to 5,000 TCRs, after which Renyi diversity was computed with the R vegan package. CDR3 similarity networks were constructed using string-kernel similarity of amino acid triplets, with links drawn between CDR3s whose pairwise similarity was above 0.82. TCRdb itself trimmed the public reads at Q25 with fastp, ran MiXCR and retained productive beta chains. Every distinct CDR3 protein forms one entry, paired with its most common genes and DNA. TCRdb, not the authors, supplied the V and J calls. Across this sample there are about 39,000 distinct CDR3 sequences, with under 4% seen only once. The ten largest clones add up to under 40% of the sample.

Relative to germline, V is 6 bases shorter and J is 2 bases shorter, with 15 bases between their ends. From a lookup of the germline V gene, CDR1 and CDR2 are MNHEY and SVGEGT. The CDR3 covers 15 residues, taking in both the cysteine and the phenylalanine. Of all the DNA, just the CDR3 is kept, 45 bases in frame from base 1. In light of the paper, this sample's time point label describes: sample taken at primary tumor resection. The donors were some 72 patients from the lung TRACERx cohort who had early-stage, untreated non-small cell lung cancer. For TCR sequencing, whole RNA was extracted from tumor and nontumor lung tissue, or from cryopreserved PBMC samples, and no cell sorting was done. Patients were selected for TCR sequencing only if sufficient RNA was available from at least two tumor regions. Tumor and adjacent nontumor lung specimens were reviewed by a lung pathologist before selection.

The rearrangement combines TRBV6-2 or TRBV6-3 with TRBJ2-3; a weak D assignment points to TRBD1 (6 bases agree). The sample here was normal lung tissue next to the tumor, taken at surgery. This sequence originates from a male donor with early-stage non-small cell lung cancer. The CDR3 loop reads CASSLNRAFTDTQYF. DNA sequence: TGTGCCAGCAGCTTAAACAGGGCTTTCACAGATACGCAGTATTTT.